The present T cell receptor beta chain was sequenced within a study of blood T cell repertoires in COVID-19. In germline, CDR1 is MNHNY, CDR2 SVGAGI (reference sequence). Trimming cost V 6 bases and J 2 bases, with 8 bases left between them. The CDR3 is made up of 13 amino acids. Some clones are missing from TCRdb's copy, which holds only in-frame ones; the method was immunoSEQ multiplex PCR. The table lists 270,000 or so clones, roughly 86% of them singletons, with about 8.6% in the top ten. This receptor was taken from a man aged 35-49 years with active or convalescent COVID-19. The rearrangement joins TRBV6-6 to TRBJ2-1; D gene ambiguous. Sequencing used peripheral blood. The CDR3 region is CASRAGAYNEQFF. The CDR3 DNA reads as TGTGCCAGCAGAGCCGGTGCCTACAATGAGCAGTTCTTC.